The next 3 T cell receptor beta chains were all read from a single sample in a study of blood T cells in healthy people across ages. Alongside a J-beta primer mix, a sample-barcoded 5' primer served in a second PCR lasting about 7 to 11 cycles. TCRdb recomputed calls from the 5' RACE reads with MiXCR, one row per CDR3 protein. The repertoire holds 1.5 million or so distinct CDR3 sequences, with around 39% as singletons. Material: blood. Receptors originate from a woman between 18 and 30 years old in good health.

This clonotype was observed a few times. The CDR3 loop reads CASTRRGVETQYF. In nucleotides, the CDR3 is TGTGCCAGCACCAGGCGGGGGGTAGAGACCCAGTACTTC. The chain is built from TRBV6-6 and TRBJ2-5; 8 nucleotides match TRBD2. V shed 7 bases, J shed 4 bases, and the junction held 5 bases outside the gene matches. The germline CDR1 and CDR2 sequences are MNHNY and SVGAGI (reference sequence). This CDR3 has 13 amino acids.

This clonotype occurred a few times. This chain uses TRBV5-1 with TRBJ2-3, with TRBD2 as a possible D gene (5 bases). Trimming stripped 4 bases from V and 3 bases from J, with 15 bases between. The germline V gene encodes CDR1 SGHRS and CDR2 YFSETQ. This CDR3 spans 15 amino acids. CDR3 sequence reads: CASSPIPGRTDTQYF. Here the CDR3 DNA reads TGCGCCAGCAGCCCCATTCCTGGGAGAACAGATACGCAGTATTTT.

This clonotype was counted only a few times. The chain joins TRBV24-1 to TRBJ1-1; D is ambiguous. The CDR3 runs to 13 residues. Per the germline V gene, CDR1 is KGHDR and CDR2 is SFDVKD. Trimming took off 4 bases at V and 12 bases at J, with 17 bases between the two ends. CDR3 sequence reads: CATSDAVGTATFF. The DNA of the CDR3 is TGTGCCACCAGTGACGCCGTAGGAACGGCTACTTTCTTT.